A single T cell receptor beta chain is shown here with its context. A CD45RA+ naive subset and a CD45RA-negative memory subset were split from CD4+ cells. The data belong to a study of shared clonotypes between healthy human individuals. Background on the study: Per-donor plates numbered three CD4 naive, three CD4 memory, two CD8 naive and one CD8 memory.

V gave up 3 bases and J gave up 6 bases; unmatched junction bases: 10. CDR1 KGHSH and CDR2 LQKENI come from the germline V gene. There are 16 residues in the CDR3. The authors' processing: There were no quality scores in the junction-only immunoSEQ sequences, so filtering differed. Assay used: immunoSEQ multiplex PCR; TCRdb lists only in-frame clones, some missing. For V, J and clone size, that table is used; D and trimming come from the DNA. The table has hundreds of thousands of clones, around 67% seen once. This clonotype was obtained from a woman aged 25 to 45 in good health. Sequenced: memory CD4+ T cells sorted from blood. Subset here: CD45RA-negative fraction. This chain uses TRBV18 with TRBJ2-1; 8 positions match TRBD2. The CDR3 DNA sequence: TGTGCCAGCTCACCTAGGGGAGCGGGAGTCGCCAATGAGCAGTTCTTC. Amino acids: CASSPRGAGVANEQFF.